The 27 T cell receptor beta chains in this list originate from one sample, sequenced in a study of T-cell reconstitution after alpha-beta-depleted transplantation in children. Unique molecular identifiers were incorporated when the TCRbeta library was constructed. TCRdb used MiXCR to reprocess the PCR reads, holding one entry per CDR3 protein. The sample lists some 490,000 distinct CDR3 sequences, about an eighth occurring once. Sequencing used PBMCs from the stem cell graft donor, obtained from the stem cell graft. These receptors came from a human donor who donated a stem cell graft to a child with combined immunodeficiency.

This clonotype was recorded at least ten times. The chain joins TRBV6-1 to TRBJ2-3; 11 bases map to TRBD2. Germline V lookup: CDR1 MNHNS, CDR2 SASEGT. The CDR3 loop spans 14 amino acids. V was pared by 3 bases and J by 6 bases, with 2 bases of the junction left unmatched. The chain's CDR3 is CASSDGLAGDTQYF. As DNA, the CDR3 is TGTGCCAGCAGTGACGGACTAGCGGGTGATACGCAGTATTTT.

This clonotype was seen a few times. The rearrangement links TRBV19 to TRBJ2-3; D may be TRBD2 (5 bases). Trimming left V 3 bases short and J 6 bases short, with 10 bases between. Germline assignment: CDR1 LNHDA and CDR2 SQIVND (reference sequence). The CDR3 consists of 13 residues. The CDR3 nucleotides read TGTGCCAGTAGTATCCGGGGTATTGATACGCAGTATTTT. This translates into CASSIRGIDTQYF.

This clonotype was counted at least ten times. The chain has TRBV2 and TRBJ2-1; the D gene is possibly TRBD2 (6 bases). Trimming took off 5 bases at V and 3 bases at J, with 11 bases between the two ends. CDR3 length equals 14 residues. Germline assignment: CDR1 SNHLY and CDR2 FYNNEI. The CDR3 region has the DNA TGTGCCAGCAGTCCGGGGGTCGGCTACAATGAGCAGTTCTTC. This translates into CASSPGVGYNEQFF. The full variable domain, with the rest looked up from reference TRBV2 and TRBJ2-1, is EPEVTQTPSHQVTQMGQEVILRCVPISNHLYFYWYRQILGQKVEFLVSFYNNEISEKSEIFDDQFSVERPDGSNFTLKIRSTKLEDSAMYFCASSPGVGYNEQFFGPGTRLTVL.

This clonotype showed up just a few times. The chain has TRBV12-3 or TRBV12-4 and TRBJ2-2; TRBD2 agrees at 11 bases. This CDR3 comprises 14 residues. Trimming at V came to 4 bases and at J to 6 bases, leaving 1 base not matched to a gene. In DNA, the CDR3 is TGTGCCAGCAGTTGGGGACTAGCGGCCGGGGAGCTGTTTTTT. Translated, it gives CASSWGLAAGELFF.

The chain employs TRBV11-2 and TRBJ2-4, with TRBD1 as a possible D gene (6 bases). CDR1 and CDR2 (germline): SGHAT, FQNNGV. V was cut by 1 base and J by 8 bases, with 12 bases left in between. CDR3 size: 14 residues. The CDR3 bases are TGTGCCAGCAGCTTAGCCAGGGGCACAGACATTCAGTACTTC. Translation gives CASSLARGTDIQYF.

CDR3 protein: CAWSVGLAASYNEQFF. The CDR3 nucleotides read TGTGCCTGGAGTGTAGGGCTAGCCGCCTCCTACAATGAGCAGTTCTTC. The chain couples TRBV30 to TRBJ2-1; D perhaps matches TRBD2 (5 bases). Germline CDR1 GTSNPN, CDR2 SVGIG (reference sequence). The CDR3 has 16 residues. V lost 0 bases to trimming and J lost 0 bases, with 12 bases between them. The full variable domain, rest sourced from reference TRBV30 and TRBJ2-1, is SQTIHQWPATLVQPVGSPLSLECTVEGTSNPNLYWYRQAAGRGLQLLFYSVGIGQISSEVPQNLSASRPQDRQFILSSKKLLLSDSGFYLCAWSVGLAASYNEQFFGPGTRLTVL.

V is TRBV20-1 and J is TRBJ1-4; D gene unclear. Trimming cost V 3 bases and J 0 bases, with 5 bases left between them. This CDR3 region has 13 residues. Germline lookup yields CDR1 DFQATT and CDR2 SNEGSKA (reference sequence). The CDR3 protein is CSARAATNEKLFF. CDR3 in DNA: TGCAGTGCTAGGGCAGCAACTAATGAAAAACTGTTTTTT.

This clonotype was observed at least ten times. The J gene is TRBJ2-7, the V gene TRBV12-3 or TRBV12-4; 14 bases are shared with TRBD2. Trimming removed 2 bases from V and 1 base from J; junction bases left unmatched: 13. This CDR3 contains 20 residues. CDR3 region: CASSLRQGAWTSGRSYEQYF. Here the CDR3 DNA reads TGTGCCAGCAGTTTACGCCAGGGGGCTTGGACTAGCGGGAGGTCCTACGAGCAGTACTTC.

The chain employs TRBV20-1 and TRBJ2-3, with TRBD2 matching 10 bases. There are 14 residues in the CDR3. Germline assignment: CDR1 DFQATT and CDR2 SNEGSKA (reference sequence). V shed 4 bases and J 6 bases; nucleotides not matched to a gene: 7. Here the CDR3 DNA reads TGCAGTGCTATCAGCGGGGGGGCATTTGATACGCAGTATTTT. This translates into CSAISGGAFDTQYF.

This clonotype came up a few times. The rearrangement links TRBV7-9 to TRBJ2-1; D possibly matches TRBD1 or TRBD2 (5 bases each). With 5 bases removed from V and 13 bases from J, the gap between germline ends came to 15 bases. The CDR3 spans 12 residues. CDR1 SEHNR and CDR2 FQNEAQ come from the germline V gene (reference sequence). The CDR3 is CASSAGTGKQFF. The CDR3 bases are TGTGCCAGCAGCGCTGGGACGGGAAAACAGTTCTTC.

The chain links TRBV15 to TRBJ2-3; the D gene could be TRBD1 or TRBD2 (5 bases each). The CDR3 spans 16 residues. V shed 1 base and J shed 1 base, with 12 bases lying between them. The germline gives CDR1 LNHNV, CDR2 YYDKDF (reference sequence). The CDR3 nucleotides are TGTGCCACCAGCAGAGGCGGACAACTAGGCACAGATACGCAGTATTTT. It is translated as CATSRGGQLGTDTQYF. The complete variable domain, with remaining parts taken from reference TRBV15 and TRBJ2-3, reads DAMVIQNPRYQVTQFGKPVTLSCSQTLNHNVMYWYQQKSSQAPKLLFHYYDKDFNNEADTPDNFQSRRPNTSFCFLDIRSPGLGDTAMYLCATSRGGQLGTDTQYFGPGTRLTVL.

The chain carries TRBV12-3 or TRBV12-4 and TRBJ2-3; D is perhaps TRBD1 (5 bases). Trimming pared 3 bases from V and 8 bases from J, leaving 9 bases between. The CDR3 length is 12 residues. CDR3 amino acids: CASSLGRFTQYF. The CDR3 DNA reads TGTGCCAGCAGTTTGGGGCGGTTTACGCAGTATTTT.

The chain recombines TRBV5-1 with TRBJ2-5; D not resolved. There are 15 residues in the CDR3. Germline values: CDR1 SGHRS, CDR2 YFSETQ. Trimming stripped 4 bases from V and 7 bases from J, with 20 bases between. CDR3 bases: TGCGCCAGCAGCCTTTCTCGGTTTCCCATCTGGACCCAGTACTTC. Its protein is CASSLSRFPIWTQYF.

A few counts support this clonotype. The rearrangement links TRBV20-1 to TRBJ2-7; 13 bases fit TRBD2. V dropped 1 base and J dropped 3; count of bases not matched to a gene: 3. Germline V gene data show CDR1 as DFQATT and CDR2 as SNEGSKA (reference sequence). There are 15 residues in the CDR3. The CDR3 coding sequence is TGCAGTGCTAGAGGACTAGCGGGAGGCCGCTACGAGCAGTACTTC. Translating gives CSARGLAGGRYEQYF.

This clonotype was detected ten times or more. The V and J genes are TRBV12-3 or TRBV12-4 and TRBJ1-1; D gene unclear. The CDR3 spans 14 residues. V lost 3 bases to trimming and J lost 1 base, with 9 bases between them. In nucleotides, the CDR3 is TGTGCCAGCAGTTTTAATGGCAGGAACACTGAAGCTTTCTTT. It translates to CASSFNGRNTEAFF.

The V call is TRBV15, the J call TRBJ2-2; the D call may be TRBD1 or TRBD2 (6 bases each). V was clipped by 4 bases and J by 4 bases, with 10 bases between them. Per germline, CDR1 LNHNV and CDR2 YYDKDF (reference sequence). CDR3 size: 14 residues. The CDR3 reads CATSTGGPTGELFF. CDR3 sequence (DNA): TGTGCCACCAGCACCGGGGGCCCCACCGGGGAGCTGTTTTTT.

This clonotype showed up just a few times. The gene calls are TRBV7-2 and TRBJ2-5; TRBD2 matches at 7 bases. V trimming: 1 base; J trimming: 1 base; junction bases outside the gene matches: 9. There are 17 residues in the CDR3. Germline CDR1 SGHTA, CDR2 FQGNSA. The CDR3 protein is CASSLVWLAELQETQYF. The CDR3 DNA reads as TGTGCCAGCAGCTTAGTATGGCTAGCGGAGCTCCAAGAGACCCAGTACTTC.

The table lists this clonotype with many counts. J is TRBJ2-7 and V is TRBV19; TRBD2 agrees at 10 bases. This CDR3 has 17 residues. Losses at the gene ends were 1 base for V and 0 bases for J; bases not matched to a gene: 6. In germline, CDR1 is LNHDA, CDR2 SQIVND (reference sequence). The CDR3 sequence is CASSIAGTSENSYEQYF. Written as DNA, the CDR3 is TGTGCCAGTAGTATAGCAGGGACTAGCGAGAACTCCTACGAGCAGTACTTC.

The chain uses TRBV9 and TRBJ2-3, with 8 bases fitting TRBD1. Per the germline V gene, CDR1 is SGDLS and CDR2 is YYNGEE. V dropped 4 bases and J dropped 1; count of bases not matched to a gene: 5. This CDR3 is 15 amino acids long. CDR3 nucleotide sequence: TGTGCCAGCAGCCCAGGGGGCGTCGGCACAGATACGCAGTATTTT. Its protein is CASSPGGVGTDTQYF.

This clonotype was found many times. The rearrangement uses TRBV7-2 and TRBJ2-2; D remains ambiguous. This CDR3 is 15 amino acids long. Germline V lookup: CDR1 SGHTA, CDR2 FQGNSA. V lost 4 bases, J lost 7 bases, and 16 bases lay in between. The CDR3: CASSYTPWLGGELFF. The CDR3 DNA reads TGTGCCAGCAGCTACACTCCTTGGTTGGGCGGGGAGCTGTTTTTT.

In its sample, this clonotype was seen once. One junction end disagrees with the germline gene, perhaps due to a read error. The J gene is TRBJ2-7, the V gene TRBV4-3, with TRBD2 as a possible D gene (5 bases). CDR3 length: 14 amino acids. Germline V CDR1 and CDR2: LGHNA, YSLEER. The CDR3 sequence: CASSQDAGRYERYF. CDR3 sequence (DNA): TGCGCCAGCAGCCAAGATGCGGGTCGGTACGAGCGGTACTTC.

This chain connects TRBV20-1 to TRBJ2-1; 8 bases fit TRBD2. CDR1 is DFQATT and CDR2 is SNEGSKA in the germline V gene (reference sequence). The CDR3 totals 14 residues. Trimming took 0 bases from V and 8 from J; bases not matched to a gene: 6. The CDR3 DNA reads as TGCAGTGCTAGAGATTGGGGCGGGGGGTATGAGCAGTTCTTC. Protein sequence: CSARDWGGGYEQFF.

This clonotype was observed many times. The rearrangement joins TRBV5-1 to TRBJ2-3; 10 bases align to TRBD2. The ends lost 0 bases at V and 5 bases at J; junction bases unmatched: 3. CDR3 size: 15 residues. Germline loops: CDR1 SGHRS, CDR2 YFSETQ. CDR3 nucleotides: TGCGCCAGCAGCTTGGCCGAGCGGGGGGGAGATACGCAGTATTTT. Protein sequence: CASSLAERGGDTQYF.

This clonotype was seen only a few times. The chain combines TRBV7-2 with TRBJ2-1; no clear D. Trimming left V 5 bases short and J 5 bases short, with 10 bases between. This CDR3 has 13 amino acids. Germline V gene lookup returns CDR1 SGHTA and CDR2 FQGNSA. DNA of the CDR3: TGTGCCAGCAGCCCCAGACTTAACAATGAGCAGTTCTTC. Its protein is CASSPRLNNEQFF.

J is TRBJ2-7 and V is TRBV18; D gene ambiguous. V lost 2 bases to trimming and J lost 2 bases, with 10 bases between them. Germline CDR1 is KGHSH and CDR2 is LQKENI. The CDR3 covers 14 residues. The CDR3 DNA is TGTGCCAGCTCACCAAGTGGGTTAACCTACGAGCAGTACTTC. Protein: CASSPSGLTYEQYF. Drawing the rest from reference TRBV18 and TRBJ2-7, the complete variable domain is NAGVMQNPRHLVRRRGQEARLRCSPMKGHSHVYWYRQLPEEGLKFMVYLQKENIIDESGMPKERFSAEFPKEGPSILRIQQVVRGDSAAYFCASSPSGLTYEQYFGPGTRLTVT.

This clonotype was counted many times. J is TRBJ1-1 and V is TRBV24-1, with D perhaps matching TRBD1 (6 bases). CDR3 length: 12 amino acids. Germline CDR1 and CDR2: KGHDR and SFDVKD. V was trimmed by 5 bases and J by 8 bases, leaving 11 bases between them. CDR3 nucleotide sequence: TGTGCCACCAGTGTTACAGGGACCGAAGCTTTCTTT. The encoded protein is CATSVTGTEAFF.

This chain connects TRBV27 to TRBJ2-5, with a tentative D call TRBD2 (5 bases). V was trimmed by 2 bases and J by 5 bases, leaving 12 bases between them. Germline lookup yields CDR1 MNHEY and CDR2 SMNVEV (reference sequence). The CDR3 length is 14 residues. CDR3 sequence: CASSLASTLETQYF. CDR3 nucleotide sequence: TGTGCCAGCAGTTTAGCTAGCACGCTCGAGACCCAGTACTTC.